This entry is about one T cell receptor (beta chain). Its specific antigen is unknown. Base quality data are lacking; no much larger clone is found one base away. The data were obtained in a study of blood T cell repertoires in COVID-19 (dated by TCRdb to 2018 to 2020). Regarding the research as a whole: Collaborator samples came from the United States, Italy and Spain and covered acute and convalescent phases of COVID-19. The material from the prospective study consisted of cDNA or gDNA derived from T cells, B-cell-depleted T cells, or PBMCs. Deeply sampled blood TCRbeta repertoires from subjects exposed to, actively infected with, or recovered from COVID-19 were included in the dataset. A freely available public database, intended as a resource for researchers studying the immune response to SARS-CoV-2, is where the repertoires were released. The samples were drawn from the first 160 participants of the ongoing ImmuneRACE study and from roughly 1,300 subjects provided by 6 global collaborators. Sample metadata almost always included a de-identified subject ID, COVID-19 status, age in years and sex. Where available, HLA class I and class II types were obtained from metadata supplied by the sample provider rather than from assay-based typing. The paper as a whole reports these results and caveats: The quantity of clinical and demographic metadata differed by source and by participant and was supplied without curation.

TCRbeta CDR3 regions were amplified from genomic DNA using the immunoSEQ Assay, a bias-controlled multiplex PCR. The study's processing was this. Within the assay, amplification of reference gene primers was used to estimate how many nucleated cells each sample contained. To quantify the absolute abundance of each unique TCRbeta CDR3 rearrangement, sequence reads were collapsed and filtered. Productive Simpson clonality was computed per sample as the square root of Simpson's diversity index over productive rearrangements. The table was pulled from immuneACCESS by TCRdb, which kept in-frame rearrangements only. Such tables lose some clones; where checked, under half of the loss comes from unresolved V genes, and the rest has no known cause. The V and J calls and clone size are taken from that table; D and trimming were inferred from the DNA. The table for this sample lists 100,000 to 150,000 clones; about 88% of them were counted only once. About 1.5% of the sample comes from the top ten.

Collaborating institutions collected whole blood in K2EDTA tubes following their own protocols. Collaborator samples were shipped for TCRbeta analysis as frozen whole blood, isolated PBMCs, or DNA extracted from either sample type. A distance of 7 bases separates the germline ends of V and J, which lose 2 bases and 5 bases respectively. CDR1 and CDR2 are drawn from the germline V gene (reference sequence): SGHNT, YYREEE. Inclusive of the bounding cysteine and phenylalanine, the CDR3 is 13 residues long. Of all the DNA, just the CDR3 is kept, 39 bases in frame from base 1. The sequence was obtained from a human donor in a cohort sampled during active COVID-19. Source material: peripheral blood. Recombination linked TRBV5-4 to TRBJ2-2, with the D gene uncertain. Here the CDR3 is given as CASSFPRTGELFF. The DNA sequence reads TGTGCCAGCAGCTTCCCGCGGACCGGGGAGCTGTTTTTT. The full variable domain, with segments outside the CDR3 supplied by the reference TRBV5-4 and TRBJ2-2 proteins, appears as ETGVTQSPTHLIKTRGQQVTLRCSSQSGHNTVSWYQQALGQGPQFIFQYYREEENGRGNFPPRFSGLQFPNYSSELNVNALELDDSALYLCASSFPRTGELFFGEGSRLTVL.